The rows below give T cell receptor beta chains drawn from one sample of a study of response to subunit inactivated influenza vaccine. TCRdb itself ran the RT-PCR reads through MiXCR, one entry per CDR3 protein. The sample includes about 240,000 distinct CDR3 sequences, 10% to 15% of them seen just once. The starting material was non-naive T cells sorted from PBMCs, obtained 14 to 15 days before vaccination. These receptor sequences come from a man aged 50-59 years who received an inactivated influenza vaccine. CDR3s include the opening cysteine and the closing phenylalanine or tryptophan. The D gene is left open where the match is weak. Clone sizes are given selectively: once, few, many, or a class where the clone is expanded.

>TRBV6-5|NA|many|TRBJ1-1
CASSYGGAGTEAFF
TGTGCCAGCAGTTACGGCGGGGCAGGGACTGAAGCTTTCTTT
>TRBV20-1|NA|many|TRBJ1-2
CSAQGRGNYGYTF
TGCAGTGCCCAGGGGAGGGGTAACTATGGCTACACCTTC
>TRBV20-1|TRBD2|few|TRBJ2-3
CSASLAGADTQYF
TGCAGTGCTTCCCTAGCGGGAGCAGATACGCAGTATTTT
>TRBV7-9|NA|NA|TRBJ1-2
CASSPGTFGDYGYTF
TGTGCCAGCAGCCCAGGGACGTTCGGCGACTATGGCTACACCTTC
>TRBV29-1|NA|few|TRBJ1-1
CSATETAEAFF
TGCAGCGCCACAGAGACCGCTGAAGCTTTCTTT
>TRBV5-1|TRBD1|many|TRBJ2-7
CASKNGQEISYEQYF
TGCGCCAGCAAGAATGGACAGGAGATTTCCTACGAGCAGTACTTC
>TRBV5-1|NA|NA|TRBJ2-1
CASSLGLGGDEQFF
TGCGCCAGCAGCTTGGGGCTAGGGGGGGATGAGCAGTTCTTC
>TRBV6-2/TRBV6-3|TRBD1|few|TRBJ1-5
CASSYPGQGNQPQHF
TGTGCCAGCAGTTACCCCGGACAGGGCAATCAGCCCCAGCATTTT
>TRBV24-1|NA|once|TRBJ2-3
CATSDLTGSAGGIEDTQYF
TGTGCCACCAGTGATTTGACAGGCTCCGCAGGGGGGATAGAGGATACGCAGTATTTT
>TRBV29-1|NA|many|TRBJ2-4
CSATHRAKNIQYF
TGCAGCGCAACCCACAGGGCCAAAAACATTCAGTACTTC
>TRBV9|NA|NA|TRBJ1-5
CASSVAGQSNQPQHF
TGTGCCAGCAGCGTAGCAGGGCAGAGCAATCAGCCCCAGCATTTT
>TRBV6-2/TRBV6-3|NA|few|TRBJ2-2
CASSYGQPNTGELFF
TGTGCCAGCAGTTACGGGCAGCCAAACACCGGGGAGCTGTTTTTT
>TRBV5-6|TRBD2|few|TRBJ2-5
CASSWGAGGKETQYF
TGTGCCAGCAGCTGGGGAGCGGGAGGGAAAGAGACCCAGTACTTC
>TRBV12-3/TRBV12-4|TRBD1|many|TRBJ1-1
CASSPTGRKTEAFF
TGTGCCAGCAGCCCGACAGGGAGGAAGACTGAAGCTTTCTTT
>TRBV24-1|TRBD2|many|TRBJ2-2
CATSAPRGFTGELFF
TGTGCCACCAGTGCCCCGCGGGGGTTCACCGGGGAGCTGTTTTTT
>TRBV28|NA|many|TRBJ1-3
CASNLGGTSGNTIYF
TGTGCCAGCAATTTAGGCGGGACCTCTGGAAACACCATATATTTT
>TRBV6-1|NA|many|TRBJ1-3
CASRGTVGNTIYF
TGTGCCAGCAGGGGGACGGTTGGAAACACCATATATTTT
>TRBV15|NA|few|TRBJ2-6
CATSRDKFSSGANVLTF
TGTGCCACCAGCAGAGATAAGTTTTCCTCTGGGGCCAACGTCCTGACTTTC
>TRBV6-1|NA|few|TRBJ1-4
CASSALGQGLSEKLFF
TGTGCCAGCAGCGCTCTCGGGCAGGGCCTTTCCGAAAAACTGTTTTTT
>TRBV4-3|NA|NA|TRBJ1-6
CASSPSYRDSPLHF
TGCGCCAGCAGCCCCTCTTACAGGGATTCACCCCTCCACTTT
>TRBV7-9|NA|NA|TRBJ2-2
CASRAGAANTGELFF
TGTGCCAGCAGGGCGGGGGCGGCGAACACCGGGGAGCTGTTTTTT
>TRBV6-5|TRBD1|few|TRBJ2-7
CASSNPGQGTYEQYF
TGTGCCAGCAGTAACCCGGGACAGGGAACCTACGAGCAGTACTTC
>TRBV5-1|NA|NA|TRBJ1-6
CASSLSGYGNSPLHF
TGCGCCAGCAGCCTCTCCGGGTACGGGAATTCACCCCTCCACTTT
>TRBV12-3/TRBV12-4|NA|few|TRBJ1-5
CASSTDHNQPQHF
TGTGCCAGCAGTACGGACCACAATCAGCCCCAGCATTTT
>TRBV5-6|NA|many|TRBJ2-7
CASSLHGRYEQYF
TGTGCCAGCAGCTTGCACGGGCGTTACGAGCAGTACTTC
>TRBV29-1|NA|many|TRBJ2-7
CSVGSGIYEQYF
TGCAGCGTTGGTTCAGGCATCTACGAGCAGTACTTC
>TRBV28|NA|NA|TRBJ2-3
CASSFPLKQGEADTQYF
TGTGCCAGCAGTTTCCCCCTTAAACAAGGAGAGGCAGATACGCAGTATTTT
>TRBV12-3/TRBV12-4|NA|many|TRBJ2-7
CASSLGLSSYEQYF
TGTGCCAGCAGTTTAGGCCTTAGCTCCTACGAGCAGTACTTC
>TRBV6-5|TRBD2|NA|TRBJ2-1
CASSYGTSGTREQFF
TGTGCCAGCAGTTACGGGACTAGCGGGACCAGAGAGCAGTTCTTC
>TRBV4-2|NA|NA|TRBJ1-6
CASGAGHDKDSPLHF
TGTGCCAGCGGTGCTGGGCACGATAAGGATTCACCCCTCCACTTT
>TRBV7-7|TRBD2|NA|TRBJ2-2
CARGGSDTGELFF
TGTGCCCGGGGAGGGTCCGACACCGGGGAGCTGTTTTTT
>TRBV6-1|TRBD2|NA|TRBJ2-7
CASKTGREAYEQYF
TGTGCCAGCAAAACGGGGAGGGAAGCATACGAGCAGTACTTC
>TRBV20-1|TRBD2|many|TRBJ2-7
CSAQAGTSGPNEQYF
TGCAGTGCTCAAGCAGGGACTAGCGGGCCCAACGAGCAGTACTTC
>TRBV12-3/TRBV12-4|TRBD2|few|TRBJ2-3
CASSFNSGGRTDTQYF
TGTGCCAGCAGTTTTAATAGCGGGGGACGCACAGATACGCAGTATTTT
>TRBV2|NA|medium-sized|TRBJ2-7
CASSETRGSSYEQYF
TGTGCCAGCAGTGAGACCCGCGGTAGCTCCTACGAGCAGTACTTC
>TRBV6-1|TRBD2|few|TRBJ2-1
CASRDGTSGSDEQFF
TGTGCCAGCAGAGACGGGACTAGCGGGAGCGATGAGCAGTTCTTC